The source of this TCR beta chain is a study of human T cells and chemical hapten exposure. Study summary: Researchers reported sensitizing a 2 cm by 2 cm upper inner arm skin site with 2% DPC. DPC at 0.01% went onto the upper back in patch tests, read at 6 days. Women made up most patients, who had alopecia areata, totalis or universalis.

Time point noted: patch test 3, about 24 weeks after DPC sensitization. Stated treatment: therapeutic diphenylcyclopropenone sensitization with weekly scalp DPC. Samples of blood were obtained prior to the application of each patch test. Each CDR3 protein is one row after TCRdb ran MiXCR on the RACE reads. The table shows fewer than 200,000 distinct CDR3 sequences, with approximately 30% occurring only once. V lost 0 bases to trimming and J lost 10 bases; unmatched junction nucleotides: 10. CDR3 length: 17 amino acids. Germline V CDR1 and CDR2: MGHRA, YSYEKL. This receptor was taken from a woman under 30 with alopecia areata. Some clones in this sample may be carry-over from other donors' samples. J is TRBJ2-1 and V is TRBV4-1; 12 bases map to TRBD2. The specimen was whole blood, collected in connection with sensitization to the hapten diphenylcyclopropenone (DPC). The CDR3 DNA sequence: TGCGCCAGCAGCCAAGATCCAAGGACTAGCGGGGCCCCGGAGCAGTTCTTC. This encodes CASSQDPRTSGAPEQFF.